Given below is one T cell receptor (beta chain) in context. Its antigen is currently unknown. The record originates from a study of spatial heterogeneity in lung cancer. Study-level information: For tumor regions, TCR transcript counts showed a strong correlation with a T cell module score derived from matched bulk RNA-seq. Study-wide points: Higher tumor mutation counts went along with higher counts of expanded intratumoral alpha and beta TCRs.

Time point described: sample taken at primary tumor resection. Unsorted whole RNA from tumor, nontumor lung or frozen PBMC underwent sequencing. Every molecule of TCR cDNA had its own unique molecular identifier. TCRdb redid the calling of the 5' RACE reads with MiXCR, one entry per CDR3 protein. In the table there are around 100,000 distinct CDR3 sequences, about 4.4% of which are singletons. Germline values: CDR1 LGHDT, CDR2 YNNKEL (reference sequence). V lost 3 bases to trimming and J lost 4 bases, with 10 bases between them. This CDR3 comprises 14 residues. The sample consisted of lung tumor tissue, taken at surgery. The rearrangement uses TRBV3-1 and TRBJ2-1, with unresolved D. The receptor was isolated from a male donor with early-stage non-small cell lung cancer. This CDR3 reads CASSHPEEYNEQFF. The DNA for the CDR3 is TGTGCCAGCAGCCACCCGGAAGAATACAATGAGCAGTTCTTC.